This T cell receptor (beta chain) was retrieved from a study of T cell changes during pregnancy in multiple sclerosis. The CDR3 consists of 15 residues. V was cut by 3 bases and J by 7 bases, with 18 bases left in between. CDR1 and CDR2 from the germline V gene are LNHDA and SQIVND (reference sequence). TCRdb's table, derived via immunoSEQ multiplex PCR, lists solely in-frame clones and lacks some. The sample records 56,000 or so clones, approximately 90% being singletons. This clonotype was obtained from a female donor in good health, enrolled as a control in a pregnancy study. The sequencing used peripheral blood, collected in the first trimester of pregnancy. This chain connects TRBV19 to TRBJ1-1; tentative D call: TRBD1 (6 bases). The CDR3: CASSITTGIKDEAFF. The CDR3 DNA sequence: TGTGCCAGTAGTATCACCACAGGGATTAAGGATGAAGCTTTCTTT.